The 30 T cell receptor beta chains listed next were all sequenced from one sample in a study of shared clonotypes between healthy human individuals. CD8 cells classed as naive were CD45RO-negative and positively selected for CCR7, excluding terminally differentiated effector memory CD45RA+ cells. This table comes from immunoSEQ multiplex PCR, and its TCRdb copy is limited to in-frame clones, with some not included. The data show around 1,900,000 clones, just over 90% seen once. Source material: naive CD8+ T cells from PBMCs. The receptors come from a man aged 18 to 30 in good health. Some clones in this sample may be carry-over from other donors' samples.

V gene TRBV27 combines with J gene TRBJ1-2; TRBD1 matches 8 bases. This CDR3 comprises 14 residues. Per germline, CDR1 MNHEY and CDR2 SMNVEV (reference sequence). J was trimmed by 2 bases and V by 6 bases; bases with no gene match: 5. CDR3 in amino acids: CASRRQGLNYGYTF. The CDR3 DNA sequence: TGTGCCAGCAGAAGACAGGGGCTCAACTATGGCTACACCTTC.

The chain uses TRBV7-9 and TRBJ2-5; 8 nucleotides line up with TRBD1. Germline V CDR1 and CDR2: SEHNR, FQNEAQ (reference sequence). V was clipped by 6 bases and J by 2 bases; unmatched bases: 8. The CDR3 extends over 15 amino acids. The CDR3 bases are TGTGCCAGCAGTAATCGACAGGGGAATCAAGAGACCCAGTACTTC. Its protein is CASSNRQGNQETQYF.

This clone was recorded once. The sample holds other DNA sequences that translate to the same CDR3. V and J are TRBV9 and TRBJ2-7; D uncertain. Germline lookup yields CDR1 SGDLS and CDR2 YYNGEE. Trimming removed 0 bases at V and 6 bases at J, with 10 bases between. This CDR3 has 13 residues. Here the CDR3 reads CASSVGSAPEQYF. The CDR3, as DNA: TGTGCCAGCAGCGTAGGGTCCGCGCCCGAGCAGTACTTC.

The rearrangement uses TRBV7-7 and TRBJ2-3; 10 nucleotides match TRBD2. V gave up 1 base and J gave up 4 bases; unmatched junction bases: 2. The germline V gene encodes CDR1 SSHAT and CDR2 FNYEAQ (reference sequence). This CDR3 is built from 15 residues. CDR3 sequence (DNA): TGTGCCAGCAGCTTAGAAGCGGGAGGGTCAGATACGCAGTATTTT. Amino acid sequence: CASSLEAGGSDTQYF.

This sequence joins TRBV6-1 and TRBJ2-1, with D possibly matching TRBD2 (5 bases). V was cut by 3 bases and J by 5 bases, with 11 bases left in between. The CDR3 totals 14 residues. Germline lookup yields CDR1 MNHNS and CDR2 SASEGT. CDR3 residues: CASSDTGNHNEQFF. CDR3 in DNA: TGTGCCAGCAGTGACACCGGGAATCACAATGAGCAGTTCTTC.

This chain uses TRBV5-3 with TRBJ2-6; a weak D match, TRBD1 (6 bases). TRBV5-3 is noted as an ORF with a role that remains uncertain. V lost 4 bases to trimming and J lost 0 bases, with 17 bases between them. The CDR3 is made up of 18 amino acids. This CDR3 is CARSMGALLHSGANVLTF. The CDR3 region has the DNA TGTGCCAGAAGCATGGGGGCACTATTACACTCTGGGGCCAACGTCCTGACTTTC.

As for this clone: Other DNA sequences in this sample translate to the same CDR3. V gene TRBV5-6 combines with J gene TRBJ2-2; D gene unclear. The CDR3 has 11 residues. CDR1 is SGHDT, CDR2 YYEEEE, per germline. The germline V and J ends were trimmed by 0 bases and 9 bases, with 3 bases remaining between them. The CDR3, as DNA: TGTGCCAGCAGCTTGGGAAGGGAGCTGTTTTTT. Residues: CASSLGRELFF. Filled out from reference TRBV5-6 and TRBJ2-2, the complete variable domain reads DAGVTQSPTHLIKTRGQQVTLRCSPKSGHDTVSWYQQALGQGPQFIFQYYEEEERQRGNFPDRFSGHQFPNYSSELNVNALLLGDSALYLCASSLGRELFFGEGSRLTVL.

The gene calls are TRBV13 and TRBJ1-3, with D unresolved. The CDR3 is made up of 14 amino acids. The V gene's germline CDR1 is PRHDT and CDR2 FYEKMQ (reference sequence). V shed 1 base and J shed 0 bases, with 4 bases lying between them. CDR3 nucleotides: TGTGCCAGCAGCTTAGTAGGCTCTGGAAACACCATATATTTT. It codes for CASSLVGSGNTIYF.

The chain joins TRBV29-1 to TRBJ1-2; TRBD1 might be the D (5 bases). The CDR3 has 11 residues. Germline CDR1 is SQVTM and CDR2 is ANQGSEA. Trimming took off 3 bases at V and 4 bases at J, with 6 bases between the two ends. The CDR3 DNA is TGCAGCGTTGACAGGGCCTATGGCTACACCTTC. This sequence encodes CSVDRAYGYTF.

The chain joins TRBV5-5 to TRBJ1-1; D is perhaps TRBD1 (5 bases). Between the trimmed V and J ends, which lost 0 bases and 4 bases, there was a span of 10 bases. The CDR3 has 14 amino acids. From germline, CDR1 is SGHKS and CDR2 YYEKEE (reference sequence). CDR3 in DNA: TGTGCCAGCAGCTTGGACAGGATTATCACTGAAGCTTTCTTT. Amino acid sequence: CASSLDRIITEAFF.

The rearrangement uses TRBV9 and TRBJ1-5, with a possible D match to TRBD1 (6 bases). V was shortened by 3 bases and J by 5 bases, with 9 bases between the two germline ends. Germline CDR1 and CDR2: SGDLS and YYNGEE. The CDR3 has 13 residues. CDR3 nucleotide sequence: TGTGCCAGCAGCGAAGCAGGGGATCAGCCCCAGCATTTT. Translation: CASSEAGDQPQHF.

The chain couples TRBV6-6 to TRBJ1-5, with D perhaps TRBD1 (5 bases). Deletions cut 5 bases from V and 1 base from J, with 9 bases between. Germline lookup yields CDR1 MNHNY and CDR2 SVGAGI (reference sequence). The CDR3 is 14 residues long. The CDR3 reads CASSTTGSNQPQHF. CDR3 DNA: TGTGCCAGCAGTACTACAGGAAGCAATCAGCCCCAGCATTTT.

The V call is TRBV9, the J call TRBJ2-1; 8 bases line up with TRBD2. The CDR3 totals 16 residues. Germline trimming cut 0 bases from V and 8 bases from J; bases unmatched to any gene: 10. Germline values: CDR1 SGDLS, CDR2 YYNGEE. CDR3 sequence (DNA): TGTGCCAGCAGCGTAGGCGGGACTAGATTCGTCGATGAGCAGTTCTTC. Its protein is CASSVGGTRFVDEQFF.

This chain joins TRBV9 and TRBJ2-1, with TRBD1 as a possible D gene (6 bases). Germline CDR1 and CDR2: SGDLS and YYNGEE. V was cut by 0 bases and J by 9 bases, with 16 bases left in between. CDR3 size: 15 residues. CDR3 sequence reads: CASSVESGVQFEQFF. Here the CDR3 DNA reads TGTGCCAGCAGCGTAGAGTCAGGGGTCCAGTTTGAGCAGTTCTTC.

The genes are TRBV15 and TRBJ2-7; D may match TRBD1 or TRBD2 (5 bases each). Germline V gene sequence: CDR1 LNHNV, CDR2 YYDKDF (reference sequence). CDR3 length: 15 amino acids. V was clipped by 4 bases and J by 5 bases, with 18 bases between them. For the CDR3, the DNA is TGTGCCACCAGCATCGGGACCCATAGTCTGGACGAGCAGTACTTC. Translated, it gives CATSIGTHSLDEQYF.

The chain employs TRBV10-3 and TRBJ2-5, with D unclear. Looked up from germline, CDR1 is ENHRY and CDR2 is SYGVKD. The CDR3 has 15 residues. The V end was cut by 2 bases, the J end by 4 bases, with 14 bases between. The chain's CDR3 is CAISEIKRKGETQYF. The CDR3, as DNA: TGTGCCATCAGTGAGATCAAGCGAAAGGGAGAGACCCAGTACTTC.

This clone was recorded once. The rearrangement links TRBV4-3 to TRBJ2-7, with 7 bases matching TRBD2. Trimming at V came to 4 bases and at J to 2 bases, leaving 8 bases not matched to a gene. The germline V gene has CDR1 LGHNA and CDR2 YSLEER. The CDR3 has 15 amino acids. The DNA for the CDR3 is TGCGCCAGCAGCCCCGTGCCGGGACTAACCTACGAGCAGTACTTC. It translates to CASSPVPGLTYEQYF.

The gene calls are TRBV5-1 and TRBJ2-1; D is undetermined. V lost 4 bases, J lost 6 bases, and 17 bases lay in between. The CDR3 contains 15 residues. Per the germline V gene, CDR1 is SGHRS and CDR2 is YFSETQ. CDR3 sequence (DNA): TGCGCCAGCAGCAAGGACCCAACCTCGGGCAATGAGCAGTTCTTC. As protein: CASSKDPTSGNEQFF.

The CDR3 region has the DNA TGCGCCAGCAGCCAAGAGCATCGATGGACAGGGGCGGATACGCAGTATTTT. Protein: CASSQEHRWTGADTQYF. The rearrangement links TRBV4-1 to TRBJ2-3; 9 bases align to TRBD1. Germline V gene data show CDR1 as MGHRA and CDR2 as YSYEKL. The length of the CDR3 is 17 residues. J gave up 6 bases and V 0 bases, and 10 bases lay outside the gene matches.

V usage is TRBV13 and J usage is TRBJ2-7; 11 bases agree with TRBD2. The CDR3 runs to 16 residues. Trimming removed 5 bases from V and 3 bases from J; junction bases left unmatched: 9. Germline CDR1 PRHDT, CDR2 FYEKMQ (reference sequence). CDR3 loop: CASSPYLAGGVYEQYF. The CDR3 nucleotides read TGTGCCAGCAGCCCATACTTAGCGGGAGGGGTCTACGAGCAGTACTTC.

The chain joins TRBV28 to TRBJ2-5; tentative D call: TRBD1 (5 bases). The V and J ends lost 4 bases and 5 bases respectively, with 14 bases between them. The CDR3 covers 14 residues. The germline CDR1 and CDR2 sequences are MDHEN and SYDVKM. CDR3 amino acids: CASSYGRGRETQYF. The CDR3 DNA sequence: TGTGCCAGCAGTTACGGAAGGGGCAGGGAGACCCAGTACTTC. Drawing the rest from reference TRBV28 and TRBJ2-5, the complete variable domain is DVKVTQSSRYLVKRTGEKVFLECVQDMDHENMFWYRQDPGLGLRLIYFSYDVKMKEKGDIPEGYSVSREKKERFSLILESASTNQTSMYLCASSYGRGRETQYFGPGTRLLVL.

The genes are TRBV4-1 and TRBJ2-7; possibly TRBD1 for D (6 bases). Trimming stripped 1 base from V and 6 bases from J, with 13 bases between. The CDR3 loop spans 14 amino acids. Germline assignment: CDR1 MGHRA and CDR2 YSYEKL. CDR3 sequence: CASSQGRTVREQYF. The CDR3 DNA is TGCGCCAGCAGCCAAGGGAGGACAGTGCGCGAGCAGTACTTC.

The J gene is TRBJ2-7, the V gene TRBV27; 8 bases are shared with TRBD1. The CDR3 is made up of 14 amino acids. The V and J ends lost 2 bases and 6 bases, in that order; junction bases with no gene match: 6. Germline V gene data show CDR1 as MNHEY and CDR2 as SMNVEV (reference sequence). CDR3 DNA sequence: TGTGCCAGCAGTTTAATGGACAGGGTGACCGAGCAGTACTTC. Translating gives CASSLMDRVTEQYF.

J is TRBJ2-1 and V is TRBV7-2; unclear D gene. V lost 5 bases and J lost 4, with 9 bases in between. Per the germline V gene, CDR1 is SGHTA and CDR2 is FQGNSA. CDR3 size: 13 residues. CDR3 amino acids: CASSPRLYNEQFF. The CDR3 coding sequence is TGTGCCAGCAGCCCCCGACTGTACAATGAGCAGTTCTTC.

V and J are TRBV7-6 and TRBJ2-1; D uncertain. Germline V gene sequence: CDR1 SGHVS, CDR2 FNYEAQ. Trimming took 2 bases from V and 6 from J, leaving 14 bases between them. The CDR3 sequence is 15 residues long. In nucleotides, the CDR3 is TGTGCCAGCAGCTTATTGCTCAATTCTCCCAATGAGCAGTTCTTC. Protein: CASSLLLNSPNEQFF.

V gene TRBV5-4 combines with J gene TRBJ1-1, with 7 positions matching TRBD1. The junction had 4 bases not matched to a gene; V was cut back by 2 bases and J by 3 bases. CDR3 length: 14 amino acids. Per germline, CDR1 SGHNT and CDR2 YYREEE (reference sequence). The CDR3 DNA follows: TGTGCCAGCAGCTTTGTAGGGGGCCACACTGAAGCTTTCTTT. Residues: CASSFVGGHTEAFF.

This clone was picked up one time. V gene TRBV9 combines with J gene TRBJ1-1; 7 nucleotides match TRBD1. V dropped 0 bases and J dropped 2; count of bases not matched to a gene: 4. The CDR3 is made up of 15 amino acids. Germline V gives CDR1 SGDLS, CDR2 YYNGEE. CDR3 in amino acids: CASSVVPGGNTEAFF. In DNA, the CDR3 is TGTGCCAGCAGCGTAGTCCCAGGGGGTAACACTGAAGCTTTCTTT.

This chain joins TRBV27 and TRBJ1-1; 8 bases align to TRBD1. CDR1 and CDR2 from the germline V gene are MNHEY and SMNVEV (reference sequence). The CDR3 is made up of 13 amino acids. Trimming cost V 9 bases and J 4 bases; bases outside gene matches: 7. The CDR3 DNA is TGTGCCAGTATTACAGGGGGGGGCACTGAAGCTTTCTTT. Translation gives CASITGGGTEAFF.

As to this clone: The same CDR3 can be traced to other DNA sequences in this sample. The chain combines TRBV7-9 with TRBJ2-1; 9 bases align to TRBD2. Germline values: CDR1 SEHNR, CDR2 FQNEAQ (reference sequence). The CDR3 is made up of 16 amino acids. V was clipped by 4 bases and J by 2 bases; unmatched bases: 6. The CDR3 DNA sequence: TGTGCCAGCAGCTCGCTTAGCGGGAGCACCTACAATGAGCAGTTCTTC. Translating gives CASSSLSGSTYNEQFF.

This clone is a singleton in its sample. This chain uses TRBV9 with TRBJ2-1; 7 nucleotides align to TRBD2. Per germline, CDR1 SGDLS and CDR2 YYNGEE. V gave up 0 bases and J gave up 9 bases; unmatched junction bases: 6. The CDR3 totals 14 residues. In DNA form, the CDR3 reads TGTGCCAGCAGCGTAGCTAGCGGCGAGCGTGAGCAGTTCTTC. As protein: CASSVASGEREQFF. Complete variable domain (other parts from reference TRBV9 and TRBJ2-1): DSGVTQTPKHLITATGQRVTLRCSPRSGDLSVYWYQQSLDQGLQFLIQYYNGEERAKGNILERFSAQQFPDLHSELNLSSLELGDSALYFCASSVASGEREQFFGPGTRLTVL.